This TCR beta chain was captured in a study of monozygotic twins with cystic fibrosis. Some clones are missing from TCRdb's copy, which holds only in-frame ones; the method was immunoSEQ multiplex PCR. The sample lists about 16,000 clones, roughly 96% occurring once. Comments on this clone: Its antigen is undetermined.

Germline V CDR1 and CDR2: GTSNPN, SVGIG (reference sequence). J gave up 1 base and V 2 bases, and 1 base lay outside the gene matches. The length of the CDR3 is 14 residues. Study-wide points: Clonality was generally low (median around 0.009), higher in the most severe patients. V usage most resembled the co-twin in 13 of 16 pairs. Monozygotic CF twin pairs shared significantly more nucleotide-identical clonotypes than unrelated CF individuals did.

The clonotype was recovered from a girl aged 2 to 9 with cystic fibrosis. V usage is TRBV30 and J usage is TRBJ2-3; 9 bases are a match to TRBD2. The source material was blood. Here the CDR3 reads CAWSKRGGTDTQYF. The CDR3 DNA sequence: TGTGCCTGGAGTAAGCGGGGGGGCACAGATACGCAGTATTTT.